The T cell receptor (beta chain) under discussion was sequenced for a study of cytomegalovirus exposure and HLA in healthy donors. Overall study findings and caveats: Many donors shared some public TCRs, even though most TCR sequences were rare. It was 150 to 200 TCR beta chains that were listed as cytomegalovirus-associated.

With 60 Vbeta and 13 Jbeta primers, the PCR was carried out. Profiled with immunoSEQ multiplex PCR; TCRdb holds only in-frame clones, not every one. The table records 90,000 to 150,000 clones, 77% of them present only once. J lost 7 bases, V lost 8 bases, and 20 bases had no gene match. The germline V gene has CDR1 MDHEN and CDR2 SYDVKM. The CDR3 extends over 17 amino acids. With respect to this clone: Its antigen is still unknown.

Each donor was nominally healthy when sampled (though unrecorded immune exposures were likely). Investigators did not record CMV serostatus for this donor. This clonotype was obtained from a human donor in good health. The V and J genes are TRBV28 and TRBJ2-1, with 7 bases lining up with TRBD2. The sequenced sample was PBMCs. CDR3 in DNA: TGTGCCAGCCCCCCCTCGAAGGTAGCGGGCCCTGTAAATGAGCAGTTCTTC. Its protein is CASPPSKVAGPVNEQFF.